The entry below gives a single T cell receptor beta chain sequence along with its context. Antigen unknown. Sequencing was performed with immunoSEQ multiplex PCR; in TCRdb, only in-frame clones are kept and a portion is missing. The table includes 90,000 to 120,000 clones, around nine tenths detected once. The sample is drawn from a study of T cell responses to AZD1222 COVID-19 vaccine. General study results and limits: The reported proportion of spike-specific TCRs targeting unmutated variant regions was nearly half. Only a handful of individuals given AZD1222 were seropositive at baseline. In a largely white British group with more females than males, clonal diversity was possibly underestimated.

This CDR3 has 14 amino acids. In germline, CDR1 is ENHRY, CDR2 SYGVKD. The V gene lost 0 bases and the J gene lost 7 bases, with 9 bases spanning the gap. The source was peripheral blood, collected on day 0 of AZD1222 vaccination. The TCR was taken from an adult in good health. The chain has TRBV10-3 and TRBJ2-2; D not certain. As DNA, the CDR3 is TGTGCCATCAGTGAGTCCCCGACGATCGGGGAGCTGTTTTTT. Its translation: CAISESPTIGELFF.